This entry features one TCR beta chain sequence. The antigen remains undetermined. Trimming left V 4 bases short and J 5 bases short, with 18 bases between. The CDR3 loop spans 15 amino acids. Germline values: CDR1 SGHRS, CDR2 YFSETQ. The data were obtained in a study of Ad26.COV2.S vaccination and SARS-CoV-2 variants. Study information: In the COV1001 trial, the donor was in the Ad26.COV2.S arm. By the intramuscular route, Ad26.COV2.S was given once, or twice 56 days apart.

Study observations and caveats: Measurement of non-spike TCR breadth gave similar results in vaccine and placebo recipients.

Using immunoSEQ multiplex PCR, the repertoire was profiled, and TCRdb retains in-frame clones only, with some absent. This sample carries some 290,000 clones, over 80% of them seen once, and the ten largest clones take approximately 2.2%. This sample's treatment: about 20 received Ad26.COV2.S at low or high dose, single or two shots; 5 received placebo; per-sample allocation not given. Samples came from day 63 after the first vaccine or placebo injection. It was an adult aged 18-55 years in Boston who was the donor. This chain links TRBV5-1 with TRBJ1-1; tentative D call: TRBD1 (5 bases). The sample was peripheral blood, taken in a trial of Ad26.COV2.S vaccine versus placebo. The clonotype comes from a person between 18 and 65 years old who received the Ad26.COV2.S COVID-19 vaccine or a placebo. CDR3 protein: CASSNGGGAGTEAFF. CDR3 nucleotides: TGCGCCAGCAGCAACGGAGGAGGGGCAGGGACTGAAGCTTTCTTT.